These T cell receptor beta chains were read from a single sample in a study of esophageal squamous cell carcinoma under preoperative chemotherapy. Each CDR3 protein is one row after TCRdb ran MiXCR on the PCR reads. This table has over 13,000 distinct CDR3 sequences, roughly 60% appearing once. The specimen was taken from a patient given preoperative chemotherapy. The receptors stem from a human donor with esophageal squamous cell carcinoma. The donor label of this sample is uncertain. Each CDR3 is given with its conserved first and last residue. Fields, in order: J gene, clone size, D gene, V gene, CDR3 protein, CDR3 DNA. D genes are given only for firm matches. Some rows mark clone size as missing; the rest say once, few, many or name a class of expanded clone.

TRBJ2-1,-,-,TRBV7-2,CASSLYSSSYNEQFF,TGTGCCAGCAGCTTGTACAGCAGCTCCTACAATGAGCAGTTCTTC
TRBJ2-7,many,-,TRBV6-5,CASSYSVPLGKQYF,TGTGCCAGCAGTTACTCGGTCCCGTTAGGGAAGCAGTACTTC
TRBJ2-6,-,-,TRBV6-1,CASSELDSSGSNVLSF,TGTGCCAGCAGTGAACTGGACAGCTCTGGCTCCAACGTGCTGTCCTTC
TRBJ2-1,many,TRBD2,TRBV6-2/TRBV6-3,CASQAGGRLAGNEQFF,TGTGCCAGCCAAGCGGGGGGGCGACTAGCCGGCAATGAGCAGTTCTTC
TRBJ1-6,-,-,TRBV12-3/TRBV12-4,CASSATGNNNSPLHF,TGTGCCAGCAGTGCTACAGGGAACAATAATTCACCCCTCCACTTT
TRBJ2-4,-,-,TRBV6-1,CASRRKGVGGTNTQYF,TGTGCCAGCCGTCGCAAGGGGGTGGGCGGCACAAACACGCAGTATTTC
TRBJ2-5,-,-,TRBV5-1,CASSQLPETQYF,TGCGCCAGCAGCCAACTGCCGGAGACCCAGTACTTC
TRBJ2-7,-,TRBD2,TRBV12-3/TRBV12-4,CASSESGGEGEQYF,TGTGCCAGCAGTGAAAGCGGGGGTGAGGGTGAGCAGTACTTC
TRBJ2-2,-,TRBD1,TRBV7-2,CASSLDAGVPTGALYF,TGTGCCAGCAGCTTAGATGCGGGTGTCCCGACAGGGGCGCTGTATTTT
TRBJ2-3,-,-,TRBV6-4,CASSDPGLSTGTQYF,TGTGCCAGCAGTGATCCGGGTTTGAGCACAGGTACGCAGTATTTT
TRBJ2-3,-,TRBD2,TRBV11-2,CASSRTSGSSRETQYF,TGTGCCAGCAGCCGGACTAGCGGGAGCTCCCGAGAGACCCAGTACTTT
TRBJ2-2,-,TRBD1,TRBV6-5,CASSYGGQGENTGELFF,TGTGCCAGCAGTTACGGGGGACAGGGTGAAAACACCGGGGAGCTGTTTTTT
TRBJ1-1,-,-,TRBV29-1,CSVVGNGNTEAFF,TGCAGCGTTGTAGGTAACGGGAACACTGAAGCTTTCTTT
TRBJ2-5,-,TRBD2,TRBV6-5,CASSYLESGGEQYF,TGTGCCAGCAGTTATTTGGAAAGCGGGGGGGAGCAGTACTTC
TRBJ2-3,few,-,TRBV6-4,CASSERDTDTQYF,TGTGCCAGCAGTGAGCGGGACACAGATACGCAGTATTTT
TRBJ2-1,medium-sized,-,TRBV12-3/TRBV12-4,CASGYNEQFF,TGTGCCAGCGGTTACAATGAGCAGTTCTTC
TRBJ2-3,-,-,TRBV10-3,CAGAKGTPENTQYF,TGTGCGGGCGCCAAGGGGACCCCAGAAAATACGCAGTATTTT
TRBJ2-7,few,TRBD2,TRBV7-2,CASSLTSGSAEQYF,TGTGCCAGCAGCTTAACTAGCGGGAGTGCCGAGCAGTACTTC
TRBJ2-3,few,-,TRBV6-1,CASSELGGTQYF,TGTGCCAGCAGTGAACTAGGAGGTACGCAGTATTTT